The 19 T cell receptor beta chains listed next were all sequenced from one sample in a study of blood T cell repertoires in COVID-19. Here immunoSEQ multiplex PCR was the method, and the copy in TCRdb shows in-frame clones only, minus some. The sample records 200,000 to 250,000 clones, over 75% being singletons. Sequenced sample: PBMCs or T cells enriched from blood (not recorded which). The receptors stem from a woman between 35 and 50 years old with acute COVID-19.

The CDR3 is CASGLGQGIANYGYTF. CDR3 nucleotides: TGTGCTAGTGGTTTGGGGCAGGGAATAGCTAACTATGGCTACACCTTC. The V gene is TRBV12-5, the J gene TRBJ1-2, with D tentatively TRBD1 (5 bases). This CDR3 contains 16 residues. Trimming took off 1 base at V and 0 bases at J, with 12 bases between the two ends. The germline V gene has CDR1 LGHNT and CDR2 FRNRAP.

The chain couples TRBV18 to TRBJ2-5; possibly TRBD1 for D (5 bases). Trimming shortened V by 2 bases and J by 5 bases, and 6 bases separated the two germline ends. The CDR3 has 12 residues. The germline V gene has CDR1 KGHSH and CDR2 LQKENI. The CDR3 region is CASSPGAETQYF. Written as DNA, the CDR3 is TGTGCCAGCTCACCAGGGGCCGAGACCCAGTACTTC.

The gene calls are TRBV30 and TRBJ2-1, with a weak D call TRBD1 (6 bases). Germline CDR1 is GTSNPN and CDR2 is SVGIG (reference sequence). V lost 4 bases, J lost 8 bases, and 21 bases lay in between. The CDR3 extends over 15 amino acids. In DNA form, the CDR3 reads TGTGCCTGGAACCGCCTGGGTGCAGGGGAAGATGAGCAGTTCTTC. Encoded protein: CAWNRLGAGEDEQFF.

The chain recombines TRBV20-1 with TRBJ1-5, with 10 bases fitting TRBD1. CDR3 length: 13 residues. V shed 3 bases and J 7 bases; nucleotides not matched to a gene: 3. CDR1 is DFQATT, CDR2 SNEGSKA, per germline (reference sequence). The DNA of the CDR3 is TGCAGTGCTAGTGGACAGGGGGGACAGCCCCAGCATTTT. Its translation is CSASGQGGQPQHF.

For this clone: Other DNA sequences in the same sample also yield this CDR3. The chain combines TRBV11-2 with TRBJ2-1; tentatively, D is TRBD1 (5 bases). The germline CDR1 and CDR2 sequences are SGHAT and FQNNGV. V lost 2 bases, J lost 5 bases, and 10 bases lay in between. The CDR3 totals 14 residues. This CDR3 reads CASSLSGFDNEQFF. DNA of the CDR3: TGTGCCAGCAGCTTATCAGGGTTCGACAATGAGCAGTTCTTC.

The V call is TRBV5-5, the J call TRBJ2-3; D ambiguous. V lost 4 bases and J 5 bases, leaving 17 bases between the germline ends. The CDR3 has 15 amino acids. Germline V gene data show CDR1 as SGHKS and CDR2 as YYEKEE (reference sequence). CDR3 DNA sequence: TGTGCCAGCAGCCGAAGCCCAGACGAGGAAGATACGCAGTATTTT. Amino acids: CASSRSPDEEDTQYF.

This sequence joins TRBV20-1 and TRBJ2-2; 11 bases align to TRBD1. Germline V gene sequence: CDR1 DFQATT, CDR2 SNEGSKA (reference sequence). The CDR3 is 15 residues long. Trimming took 3 bases from V and 6 from J; bases not matched to a gene: 6. The CDR3 DNA is TGCAGTGCTAGTCCCGGACAGGGGGCCTCCGGGGAGCTGTTTTTT. This codes for CSASPGQGASGELFF.

The J gene is TRBJ2-3, the V gene TRBV11-2; D is unresolved. In germline, CDR1 is SGHAT, CDR2 FQNNGV. Trimming pared 0 bases from V and 5 bases from J, leaving 6 bases between. The CDR3 has 13 amino acids. The chain's CDR3 is CASSLDLRDTQYF. The DNA for the CDR3 is TGTGCCAGCAGCTTAGACTTGCGAGATACGCAGTATTTT.

J is TRBJ1-5 and V is TRBV28; D not certain. Trimming shortened V by 5 bases and J by 11 bases, and 16 bases separated the two germline ends. The germline gives CDR1 MDHEN, CDR2 SYDVKM. This CDR3 has 13 residues. CDR3 sequence: CASSLSSVIAQHF. CDR3 nucleotides: TGTGCCAGCAGTCTCTCCTCGGTAATTGCCCAGCATTTT. Together with reference TRBV28 and TRBJ1-5, the CDR3 gives the full variable domain: DVKVTQSSRYLVKRTGEKVFLECVQDMDHENMFWYRQDPGLGLRLIYFSYDVKMKEKGDIPEGYSVSREKKERFSLILESASTNQTSMYLCASSLSSVIAQHFGDGTRLSIL.

This sequence joins TRBV19 and TRBJ1-5; the match to TRBD1 covers 8 bases. CDR3 length: 14 residues. With 4 bases clipped from V and 5 bases from J, the junction kept 4 bases outside the gene matches. Germline lookup yields CDR1 LNHDA and CDR2 SQIVND (reference sequence). CDR3 nucleotide sequence: TGTGCCAGTAGTACTACAGGGGGGGATCAGCCCCAGCATTTT. Its translation is CASSTTGGDQPQHF.

Only one count was recorded for this clone. The chain employs TRBV28 and TRBJ1-2; D is unresolved. The CDR3 has 11 residues. Per the germline V gene, CDR1 is MDHEN and CDR2 is SYDVKM. The V end lost 2 bases, the J end lost 4 bases, and 2 bases lay between the germline ends. This chain's CDR3 is CASSLRYGYTF. DNA for the CDR3: TGTGCCAGCAGTTTACGCTATGGCTACACCTTC.

The count of this clone is one. This chain links TRBV7-8 with TRBJ2-5; TRBD1 matches 12 bases. This CDR3 comprises 16 residues. The V gene's germline CDR1 is SGHVS and CDR2 FQNEAQ. The V and J ends lost 8 bases and 3 bases, in that order; junction bases with no gene match: 10. The CDR3 bases are TGTGCCAGCTTAATTCCCGGGACAGGGGGCGAAGAGACCCAGTACTTC. Translation gives CASLIPGTGGEETQYF.

The rearrangement links TRBV6-1 to TRBJ1-1, with D unresolved. Trimming shortened V by 1 base and J by 11 bases, and 11 bases separated the two germline ends. Germline CDR1 MNHNS, CDR2 SASEGT. The CDR3 extends over 12 amino acids. DNA of the CDR3: TGTGCCAGCAGTGAAGGGAGTTGGTATGCTTTCTTT. This sequence encodes CASSEGSWYAFF.

There are a few counts of this clone. The CDR3 is CAIRTSGPQETQYF. The DNA for the CDR3 is TGTGCCATCAGGACTAGCGGACCACAAGAGACCCAGTACTTC. This chain connects TRBV10-3 to TRBJ2-5, with 9 bases lining up with TRBD2. CDR1 is ENHRY, CDR2 SYGVKD, per germline. The CDR3 totals 14 residues. The J segment lost 2 bases and the V segment lost 6 bases, leaving 4 bases of the junction unmatched.

The chain carries TRBV7-2 and TRBJ2-1; 12 bases agree with TRBD2. The CDR3 sequence is 18 residues long. The J segment lost 2 bases and the V segment lost 1 base, leaving 6 bases of the junction unmatched. Germline assignment: CDR1 SGHTA and CDR2 FQGNSA. Here the CDR3 DNA reads TGTGCCAGCAGCTTAGTTTCTAGCGGGAGGGAAACCTACAATGAGCAGTTCTTC. Translation gives CASSLVSSGRETYNEQFF.

The chain is built from TRBV7-9 and TRBJ1-1; D is unresolved. The CDR3 contains 14 residues. The V and J ends lost 5 bases and 7 bases respectively, with 17 bases between them. CDR1 is SEHNR and CDR2 is FQNEAQ in the germline V gene (reference sequence). The CDR3 region is CASSTQPTNVEAFF. The CDR3 region has the DNA TGTGCCAGCAGCACACAACCGACTAACGTTGAAGCTTTCTTT.

The V call is TRBV6-5, the J call TRBJ1-5, with 7 bases identical to TRBD1. Germline loops: CDR1 MNHEY, CDR2 SVGAGI. The CDR3 sequence is 14 residues long. After removal of 7 bases from V and 2 bases from J, the junction contained 5 bases not matched to a gene. The DNA for the CDR3 is TGTGCCAGCACCCCCGGACAGGGCAATCAGCCCCAGCATTTT. This translates into CASTPGQGNQPQHF.

The chain combines TRBV10-3 with TRBJ2-2, with a tentative D call TRBD2 (7 bases). The V and J ends lost 8 bases and 0 bases respectively, with 16 bases between them. The V gene's germline CDR1 is ENHRY and CDR2 SYGVKD. The CDR3 extends over 16 amino acids. CDR3 nucleotide sequence: TGTGCCATCTCTCGAGGGGGGGTTTCGAACACCGGGGAGCTGTTTTTT. Translation: CAISRGGVSNTGELFF.

V and J are TRBV6-5 and TRBJ2-7, with TRBD2 identical over 7 bases. The length of the CDR3 is 16 residues. Losses at the gene ends were 2 bases for V and 6 bases for J; bases not matched to a gene: 13. Germline V gives CDR1 MNHEY, CDR2 SVGAGI. This CDR3 is CASSYLSAGTTPEQYF. DNA for the CDR3: TGTGCCAGCAGTTACCTATCAGCCGGGACTACCCCCGAGCAGTACTTC.